The clone carrying this T cell receptor (beta chain) was observed a handful of times. Its antigen is currently unknown. The data originate from a study of type 1 regulatory T cells. Study overall: This in vitro CD4 product, T-allo10, is enriched for Tr1 cells and alloantigen-specific.

CDR3 size: 13 residues. Germline CDR1 is SGHTA and CDR2 is FQGNSA. Deletions cut 3 bases from V and 5 bases from J, with 10 bases between. One entry per CDR3 protein, called by TCRdb with MiXCR from the reads. Among roughly 68,000 distinct CDR3 sequences listed, about three fifths were seen once. The chain recombines TRBV7-2 with TRBJ2-5; D may correspond to TRBD1 or TRBD2 (5 bases each). Sequenced: cultured T cells, either the whole culture or a sorted T cell fraction (not recorded which). Regarding subset: Tr1-enriched cell product generated in vitro against host alloantigens. This TCR came from a human donor in good health. In DNA form, the CDR3 reads TGTGCCAGCAGCTTGGGGGTACGGGAGACCCAGTACTTC. Translating gives CASSLGVRETQYF.